Shown below are 23 T cell receptor beta chains from a single sample sequenced in a study of T cells in Graves' hyperthyroidism and ophthalmopathy. Researchers took RNA transcripts and amplified the TCR beta CDR3 regions from them. In the first-round RT-PCR of the TCR CDR3, the HTBI primer set was used. From the multiplex PCR reads, TCRdb called clonotypes with MiXCR, one entry per CDR3 protein. Among around 340,000 distinct CDR3 sequences, approximately 17% were seen once, and the ten largest hold around a third. The sequencing sample was made of blood. All receptors derive from a woman under 40 with Graves' hyperthyroidism that later progressed to Graves' ophthalmopathy.

This clonotype was counted only a few times. The J gene is TRBJ2-5, the V gene TRBV7-8; D remains ambiguous. There are 12 residues in the CDR3. CDR1 is SGHVS and CDR2 is FQNEAQ in the germline V gene. Trimming removed 5 bases at V and 5 bases at J, with 9 bases between. CDR3 sequence: CASSAQYETQYF. The CDR3, as DNA: TGTGCCAGCAGCGCACAGTACGAGACCCAGTACTTC.

On this clonotype: A much larger clone lies one base from this, so it may be a read error. V and J are TRBV5-1 and TRBJ2-5, with D hard to call. The germline CDR1 and CDR2 sequences are SGHRS and YFSETQ. This CDR3 is 11 amino acids long. CDR3 in DNA: TGCGCCAGCAGCTGGGAAGAGACCCAGTGCTTC. It is translated as CASSWEETQCF.

J is TRBJ2-5 and V is TRBV6-5; TRBD1 aligns across 10 bases. Germline V lookup: CDR1 MNHEY, CDR2 SVGAGI. V trimming: 0 bases; J trimming: 2 bases; junction bases outside the gene matches: 3. The length of the CDR3 is 16 residues. The CDR3 DNA is TGTGCCAGCAGTTACTCTCGGACAGGGGGGCAAGAGACCCAGTACTTC. Amino acids: CASSYSRTGGQETQYF.

There are a few counts of this clonotype. The chain carries TRBV7-8 and TRBJ2-6, with D perhaps matching TRBD1 (6 bases). This CDR3 is built from 19 residues. V was clipped by 2 bases and J by 4 bases, with 21 bases between them. Looked up from germline, CDR1 is SGHVS and CDR2 is FQNEAQ. CDR3 loop: CASSLPFRGPQRGANVLTF. The DNA for the CDR3 is TGTGCCAGCAGCTTACCTTTCAGGGGACCTCAAAGGGGGGCCAACGTCCTGACTTTC.

This clonotype was counted once. The CDR3 nucleotides read TGTGCCAGCAGTGGGGACGGACTCCAAGAGACCCAGTACTTC. Translating it yields CASSGDGLQETQYF. This sequence joins TRBV12-3 or TRBV12-4 and TRBJ2-5; the D gene could be TRBD1 or TRBD2 (5 bases each). The CDR3 spans 14 residues. The V end lost 5 bases, the J end lost 1 base, and 11 bases lay between the germline ends.

The chain is built from TRBV19 and TRBJ2-7; unclear D gene. V lost 5 bases and J 6 bases, leaving 14 bases between the germline ends. This CDR3 has 13 amino acids. CDR1 LNHDA and CDR2 SQIVND come from the germline V gene (reference sequence). The CDR3 sequence is CASSSTEVLEQYF. The CDR3 nucleotides read TGTGCCAGTAGTTCAACCGAGGTTCTCGAGCAGTACTTC.

The V and J genes are TRBV6-5 and TRBJ1-5; D might be TRBD1 (5 bases). The V gene's germline CDR1 is MNHEY and CDR2 SVGAGI. The CDR3 spans 16 residues. V was cut by 2 bases and J by 4 bases, with 15 bases left in between. The CDR3 loop reads CASSYGDGGSNQPQHF. CDR3 coding DNA: TGTGCCAGCAGTTACGGGGACGGAGGGTCTAATCAGCCCCAGCATTTT.

This clonotype was detected many times. The rearrangement uses TRBV30 and TRBJ2-3, with D unclear. V lost 1 base, J lost 2 bases, and 7 bases lay in between. Germline values: CDR1 GTSNPN, CDR2 SVGIG (reference sequence). The CDR3 length is 13 residues. The CDR3 loop is CAWSGLVTDTQYF. The CDR3 DNA reads as TGTGCCTGGAGTGGGCTGGTCACAGATACGCAGTATTTT.

Ten or more counts support this clonotype. The genes are TRBV29-1 and TRBJ2-7; D is perhaps TRBD1 (6 bases). Germline V gene data show CDR1 as SQVTM and CDR2 as ANQGSEA. V was clipped by 7 bases and J by 1 base, with 14 bases between them. The length of the CDR3 is 13 residues. Written as DNA, the CDR3 is TGCAGCGCCGCGGACAGTTTTTCCTACGAGCAGTACTTC. It specifies CSAADSFSYEQYF.

This clonotype was counted many times. The V and J genes are TRBV7-9 and TRBJ2-2, with 12 bases matching TRBD2. CDR3 size: 17 residues. V gave up 3 bases and J gave up 4 bases; unmatched junction bases: 6. Germline CDR1 is SEHNR and CDR2 is FQNEAQ (reference sequence). The DNA of the CDR3 is TGTGCCAGCAGCTTCAGGACTAGCGGGACTCCCACCGGGGAGCTGTTTTTT. Amino acid sequence: CASSFRTSGTPTGELFF.

This clonotype appeared many times. This chain links TRBV4-1 with TRBJ1-1, with D uncertain. CDR3 size: 15 residues. The V gene lost 4 bases and the J gene lost 3 bases, with 15 bases spanning the gap. Germline V lookup: CDR1 MGHRA, CDR2 YSYEKL. This chain's CDR3 is CASSRQGRSDTEAFF. CDR3 in DNA: TGCGCCAGCAGCCGACAAGGGAGATCGGACACTGAAGCTTTCTTT.

This clonotype occurred a few times. The junction and the germline gene differ at one end; a read error may be behind it. The genes are TRBV18 and TRBJ2-1; no firm D call. Germline assignment: CDR1 KGHSH and CDR2 LQKENI. The CDR3 sequence is 15 residues long. CDR3 sequence: CAGSPPARVNNEQFF. The CDR3 DNA sequence: TGTGCCGGCTCACCACCGGCCCGGGTGAACAATGAGCAGTTCTTC.

This clonotype showed up many times. The chain has TRBV20-1 and TRBJ2-3; a possible D gene is TRBD2 (5 bases). V dropped 3 bases and J dropped 6 bases, with 16 bases sitting between them. This CDR3 has 14 residues. CDR1 and CDR2 (germline): DFQATT, SNEGSKA (reference sequence). The CDR3 nucleotides read TGCAGTGCTAGTCCGCTGGGAGCGGCGGATACGCAGTATTTT. Translated: CSASPLGAADTQYF.

This clonotype was counted at least ten times. The chain joins TRBV4-1 to TRBJ2-7; unclear D gene. Germline lookup yields CDR1 MGHRA and CDR2 YSYEKL. Trimming left V 0 bases short and J 3 bases short, with 9 bases between. The CDR3 has 14 amino acids. Here the CDR3 reads CASSQDTGGYEQYF. The CDR3 bases are TGCGCCAGCAGCCAAGATACGGGCGGCTACGAGCAGTACTTC.

Many counts were recorded for this clonotype. This chain connects TRBV11-2 to TRBJ2-5, with 7 bases matching TRBD2. CDR1 is SGHAT and CDR2 is FQNNGV in the germline V gene. The CDR3 contains 13 residues. The trim removed 5 bases at V and 5 bases at J, leaving 5 bases unmatched. The CDR3 nucleotides read TGTGCCAGCAGCCGATTTAGCGGGGAGACCCAGTACTTC. The encoded protein is CASSRFSGETQYF. Supplemented by reference TRBV11-2 and TRBJ2-5, the full variable domain reads EAGVAQSPRYKIIEKRQSVAFWCNPISGHATLYWYQQILGQGPKLLIQFQNNGVVDDSQLPKDRFSAERLKGVDSTLKIQPAKLEDSAVYLCASSRFSGETQYFGPGTRLLVL.

This clonotype was recorded many times. The chain carries TRBV10-2 and TRBJ1-2; D is unresolved. The CDR3 spans 13 residues. With 5 bases removed from V and 7 bases from J, the gap between germline ends came to 14 bases. Germline V gene sequence: CDR1 WSHSY, CDR2 SAAADI. The CDR3: CASSSHPFPGYTF. CDR3 in DNA: TGCGCCAGCAGTTCCCACCCTTTTCCTGGCTACACCTTC.

Only a few counts were recorded for this clonotype. The genes are TRBV7-9 and TRBJ1-2, with 7 bases fitting TRBD1. This CDR3 is built from 14 residues. Germline values: CDR1 SEHNR, CDR2 FQNEAQ (reference sequence). V was clipped by 5 bases and J by 4 bases; unmatched bases: 7. The CDR3 sequence is CASSPGGQFYGYTF. The CDR3 DNA follows: TGTGCCAGCAGCCCAGGGGGACAATTCTATGGCTACACCTTC.

The chain joins TRBV4-1 to TRBJ2-7, with 10 bases aligning to TRBD2. This CDR3 comprises 15 residues. From germline, CDR1 is MGHRA and CDR2 YSYEKL. V was clipped by 4 bases and J by 7 bases; unmatched bases: 10. CDR3 in DNA: TGCGCCAGCAGCCTCTCCAGCGGGAGGGCCCAAGAGCAGTACTTC. Its translation: CASSLSSGRAQEQYF.

This clonotype was observed at least ten times. This chain uses TRBV2 with TRBJ1-5; D might be TRBD1 (5 bases). Germline values: CDR1 SNHLY, CDR2 FYNNEI. V shed 7 bases and J shed 6 bases, with 16 bases lying between them. The CDR3 is 14 residues long. In nucleotides, the CDR3 is TGTGCCAGCAATCAGGGTGCCCCGGTTCAGCCCCAGCATTTT. It encodes CASNQGAPVQPQHF.

This clonotype was counted at least ten times. The CDR3 is CASSLVGLAGGPDGTDTQYF. CDR3 sequence (DNA): TGTGCCAGCAGCCTTGTGGGACTAGCGGGAGGGCCGGATGGCACAGATACGCAGTATTTT. This chain links TRBV4-2 with TRBJ2-3, with 16 nucleotides matching TRBD2. In germline, CDR1 is LGHNA, CDR2 YNFKEQ. CDR3 size: 20 residues. Trimming removed 4 bases from V and 1 base from J; junction bases left unmatched: 11.

This clonotype was counted many times. V is TRBV20-1 and J is TRBJ2-7, with a tentative D call TRBD2 (5 bases). Germline CDR1 reads DFQATT; CDR2 reads SNEGSKA (reference sequence). V was cut by 3 bases and J by 0 bases, with 9 bases left in between. This CDR3 comprises 13 residues. CDR3 amino acids: CSASRDYSYEQYF. The CDR3 DNA reads as TGCAGTGCTAGTCGTGACTACTCCTACGAGCAGTACTTC.

This clonotype has a count of ten or more. This chain links TRBV12-3 or TRBV12-4 with TRBJ1-2, with 7 bases that match TRBD1. This CDR3 contains 15 residues. V trimming: 6 bases; J trimming: 4 bases; junction bases outside the gene matches: 11. Here the CDR3 reads CASSQGGPTLYGYTF. As DNA, the CDR3 is TGTGCCAGCAGCCAGGGGGGGCCCACTCTCTATGGCTACACCTTC.

This clonotype was detected many times. The chain combines TRBV7-8 with TRBJ1-2; D unresolved. The germline V gene has CDR1 SGHVS and CDR2 FQNEAQ. The ends were cut back, 0 bases at V and 1 base at J, with 12 bases in the middle. The CDR3 has 16 residues. The DNA for the CDR3 is TGTGCCAGCAGCTTAGCTGCGGCAGCTTATAACTATGGCTACACCTTC. Encoded protein: CASSLAAAAYNYGYTF.